One and the same sample provided the 27 T cell receptor beta chains below, sequenced in a study of shared clonotypes between healthy human individuals. Only in-frame clones appear in the TCRdb table, and some are missing; sequencing was by immunoSEQ multiplex PCR. The sample carries 100,000 or so clones, just over 65% recorded once. The sequenced sample was memory CD8+ T cells sorted from blood. Indicated subset: CD45RO+ cells pooled with CCR7-negative TemRA cells. The receptor source for this set is a woman aged 25 to 39 in good health.

V gene TRBV10-2 combines with J gene TRBJ1-1; TRBD1 matches at 8 bases. Germline V gene sequence: CDR1 WSHSY, CDR2 SAAADI. The ends lost 6 bases at V and 8 bases at J; junction bases unmatched: 5. CDR3 length: 12 residues. In DNA, the CDR3 is TGCGCCAGCAGAGAACAGGGGGTCGAAGCTTTCTTT. Its translation: CASREQGVEAFF.

The chain uses TRBV28 and TRBJ1-5; D ambiguous. CDR3 size: 15 residues. V was pared by 4 bases and J by 2 bases, with 12 bases between. Germline-derived CDR1 and CDR2 are MDHEN and SYDVKM. CDR3 residues: CASSYVFLGNQPQHF. The DNA for the CDR3 is TGTGCCAGCAGTTATGTTTTCCTTGGCAATCAGCCCCAGCATTTT.

This chain connects TRBV27 to TRBJ2-7; 8 bases match TRBD2. Germline V gene data show CDR1 as MNHEY and CDR2 as SMNVEV (reference sequence). This CDR3 region has 13 residues. Trimming took 5 bases from V and 6 from J; bases not matched to a gene: 6. The CDR3, as DNA: TGTGCCAGCAGTCCGGGAGGGTCGGCCGAGCAGTACTTC. Translation gives CASSPGGSAEQYF.

Written as DNA, the CDR3 is TGTGCCAGCAGTCTCGGACTAGCGGGAATCGGCTCCTACGAGCAGTACTTC. Protein sequence: CASSLGLAGIGSYEQYF. The chain carries TRBV27 and TRBJ2-7, with 12 bases aligning to TRBD2. The CDR3 runs 17 residues. J gave up 0 bases and V 5 bases, and 8 bases lay outside the gene matches. The germline CDR1 and CDR2 sequences are MNHEY and SMNVEV (reference sequence).

A single count supports this clone. The CDR3 coding sequence is TGTGCCAGCAGCAGGAGGGGGTTGAACACTGAAGCTTTCTTT. Its translation: CASSRRGLNTEAFF. The chain carries TRBV5-5 and TRBJ1-1, with TRBD1 as a possible D gene (6 bases). The ends were cut back, 4 bases at V and 0 bases at J, with 10 bases in the middle. The germline gives CDR1 SGHKS, CDR2 YYEKEE (reference sequence). This CDR3 comprises 14 residues.

This clone was recorded at least ten times. The chain links TRBV25-1 to TRBJ2-5; D might be TRBD1 or TRBD2, each matching 5 bases. Germline V gives CDR1 MGHDK, CDR2 SYGVNS. V gave up 1 base and J gave up 2 bases, with 14 bases separating them. The CDR3 contains 16 residues. CDR3 region: CASSESGGEPQETQYF. The CDR3 DNA sequence: TGTGCCAGCAGTGAATCTGGGGGAGAGCCGCAAGAGACCCAGTACTTC.

This clone was observed at least ten times. The chain joins TRBV29-1 to TRBJ1-1, with no clear D. The germline V gene encodes CDR1 SQVTM and CDR2 ANQGSEA. The CDR3 totals 13 residues. The V and J ends lost 2 bases and 5 bases respectively, with 12 bases between them. Written as DNA, the CDR3 is TGCAGCGTTGAAAGGGAGCCGGGGACTGAAGCTTTCTTT. Its translation is CSVEREPGTEAFF.

This clone was seen only once. The V gene is TRBV28, the J gene TRBJ2-7; 10 bases are shared with TRBD1. Germline values: CDR1 MDHEN, CDR2 SYDVKM. V dropped 7 bases and J dropped 4; count of bases not matched to a gene: 7. The CDR3 has 14 amino acids. CDR3 nucleotides: TGTGCCAGCAACATGAGGGACAGGGGTTACGAGCAGTACTTC. Protein product: CASNMRDRGYEQYF.

CDR3 coding DNA: TGTGCCAGCAGAGGAAATAAGGCTTTCCCCAACGAGCAGTACTTC. It encodes CASRGNKAFPNEQYF. The V and J genes are TRBV2 and TRBJ2-7, with no clear D. The germline V gene encodes CDR1 SNHLY and CDR2 FYNNEI. V lost 6 bases, J lost 5 bases, and 20 bases lay in between. CDR3 length equals 15 residues.

This clone has ten or more counts. J is TRBJ2-7 and V is TRBV21-1. TRBV21-1 is annotated as a pseudogene. This CDR3 is built from 14 residues. CDR3 sequence (DNA): TGTGCCAGCAGCAATGGCGCAGACTCCTACGAGCAGTACTTC. Its translation is CASSNGADSYEQYF.

This chain connects TRBV19 to TRBJ2-5, with 13 bases lining up with TRBD2. After removal of 6 bases from V and 4 bases from J, the junction contained 8 bases not matched to a gene. This CDR3 region has 16 residues. From germline, CDR1 is LNHDA and CDR2 SQIVND (reference sequence). CDR3 residues: CASSSLAGGGRETQYF. In DNA, the CDR3 is TGTGCCAGTAGCTCACTAGCGGGAGGGGGCAGAGAGACCCAGTACTTC.

The V call is TRBV6-1, the J call TRBJ1-2; D ambiguous. Trimming removed 8 bases from V and 4 bases from J, with 11 bases in between. The CDR3 has 12 residues. Germline CDR1 MNHNS, CDR2 SASEGT. CDR3: CASRKGFYGYTF. The CDR3 DNA reads TGTGCCAGCCGGAAGGGTTTCTATGGCTACACCTTC.

V and J are TRBV27 and TRBJ2-5, with 8 bases lining up with TRBD2. In germline, CDR1 is MNHEY, CDR2 SMNVEV (reference sequence). V shed 2 bases and J 2 bases; nucleotides not matched to a gene: 4. This CDR3 comprises 15 residues. This chain's CDR3 is CASSLSPGGQETQYF. In DNA form, the CDR3 reads TGTGCCAGCAGTTTAAGTCCGGGGGGGCAAGAGACCCAGTACTTC.

The chain uses TRBV11-2 and TRBJ2-7; 10 bases line up with TRBD1. The trim removed 5 bases at V and 5 bases at J, leaving 9 bases unmatched. This CDR3 is 15 amino acids long. Germline CDR1 and CDR2: SGHAT and FQNNGV. The CDR3, as DNA: TGTGCCAGCAGCAGCCGGGACAGGGGTTACCACGAGCAGTACTTC. It translates to CASSSRDRGYHEQYF.

This chain connects TRBV7-6 to TRBJ2-1; D is unresolved. The V and J ends lost 5 bases and 0 bases respectively, with 11 bases between them. CDR3 length: 15 amino acids. Germline V lookup: CDR1 SGHVS, CDR2 FNYEAQ. CDR3 DNA sequence: TGTGCCAGCAGCCAAACATCTAGCTCCTACAATGAGCAGTTCTTC. Its translation: CASSQTSSSYNEQFF.

The chain links TRBV27 to TRBJ1-5, with a weak D call TRBD1 (5 bases). Trimming left V 6 bases short and J 0 bases short, with 18 bases between. CDR3 length: 17 residues. Germline CDR1 reads MNHEY; CDR2 reads SMNVEV (reference sequence). The CDR3 region is CASSPRPTGYSNQPQHF. The CDR3 nucleotides read TGTGCCAGCAGCCCACGCCCCACAGGCTATAGCAATCAGCCCCAGCATTTT.

The chain carries TRBV14 and TRBJ2-5, with TRBD1 as a possible D gene (5 bases). The J call may be in error: the DNA end matches TRBJ2-7 better. Germline assignment: CDR1 SGHDN and CDR2 FVKESK. This CDR3 has 14 amino acids. CDR3 coding DNA: TGTGCCAGCAGCCAAGAGCCTGACAGATACGAGCAGTACTTC. This codes for CASSQEPDRYEQYF.

A word on this clone: At the DNA level, this CDR3 is encoded by other sequences in the same sample as well. This CDR3 is CASSQTPSYEQYF. The CDR3 nucleotides are TGTGCCAGTAGTCAGACACCTTCCTACGAGCAGTACTTC. J is TRBJ2-7 and V is TRBV19, with no clear D. The V and J ends lost 5 bases and 1 base respectively, with 9 bases between them. Germline V gene data show CDR1 as LNHDA and CDR2 as SQIVND (reference sequence). This CDR3 is 13 amino acids long.

This chain joins TRBV7-9 and TRBJ2-1, with D uncertain. CDR3 length: 15 residues. Per germline, CDR1 SEHNR and CDR2 FQNEAQ (reference sequence). The germline V and J ends were trimmed by 5 bases and 2 bases, with 13 bases remaining between them. CDR3 amino acids: CASSPRYLPYNEQFF. The CDR3 DNA reads as TGTGCCAGCAGCCCCCGGTACCTGCCCTACAATGAGCAGTTCTTC. Combining the CDR3 with reference TRBV7-9 and TRBJ2-1 gives the whole variable domain DTGVSQNPRHKITKRGQNVTFRCDPISEHNRLYWYRQTLGQGPEFLTYFQNEAQLEKSRLLSDRFSAERPKGSFSTLEIQRTEQGDSAMYLCASSPRYLPYNEQFFGPGTRLTVL.

This clone was recorded many times. Other DNA sequences in this specimen translate into the identical CDR3. V gene TRBV6-4 combines with J gene TRBJ2-3; D remains ambiguous. V gave up 3 bases and J gave up 0 bases, with 7 bases separating them. Germline assignment: CDR1 MRHNA and CDR2 SNTAGT. The CDR3 consists of 14 residues. The CDR3: CASSEGGSTDTQYF. In DNA, the CDR3 is TGTGCCAGCAGTGAGGGCGGTAGCACAGATACGCAGTATTTT.

This chain connects TRBV6-4 to TRBJ2-1; 10 bases are shared with TRBD2. V was pared by 3 bases and J by 5 bases, with 4 bases of the junction left unmatched. This CDR3 is 15 amino acids long. Germline V gene data show CDR1 as MRHNA and CDR2 as SNTAGT. This chain's CDR3 is CASSESTSGDNEQFF. The CDR3 DNA reads TGTGCCAGCAGTGAAAGTACTAGCGGGGACAATGAGCAGTTCTTC.

This clone was observed a single time. The chain links TRBV7-7 to TRBJ2-1, with 7 nucleotides matching TRBD2. Germline V gene lookup returns CDR1 SSHAT and CDR2 FNYEAQ (reference sequence). Trimming at V came to 1 base and at J to 2 bases, leaving 5 bases not matched to a gene. CDR3 size: 16 residues. This CDR3 reads CASSLERREPYNEQFF. CDR3 coding DNA: TGTGCCAGCAGCTTAGAACGGCGGGAGCCCTACAATGAGCAGTTCTTC.

The chain recombines TRBV13 with TRBJ2-1; D may be TRBD2 (6 bases). V lost 5 bases and J 2 bases, leaving 13 bases between the germline ends. CDR3 length: 15 amino acids. From germline, CDR1 is PRHDT and CDR2 FYEKMQ (reference sequence). The CDR3 sequence: CASSLLRGTYNEQFF. CDR3 DNA sequence: TGTGCCAGCAGCCTATTACGGGGGACCTACAATGAGCAGTTCTTC. Full variable domain (rest looked up from reference TRBV13 and TRBJ2-1): AAGVIQSPRHLIKEKRETATLKCYPIPRHDTVYWYQQGPGQDPQFLISFYEKMQSDKGSIPDRFSAQQFSDYHSELNMSSLELGDSALYFCASSLLRGTYNEQFFGPGTRLTVL.

Remarks on this clone: The junction does not match germline at one end; this may be a read error. The chain has TRBV28 and TRBJ1-1, with TRBD1 matching over 8 bases. The CDR3 has 22 amino acids. Germline V gene sequence: CDR1 MDHEN, CDR2 SYDVKM. CDR3: CASSLWTGWGLGFAGKNTEAFF. Here the CDR3 DNA reads TGTGCCAGCAGTCTATGGACAGGGTGGGGATTAGGGTTCGCCGGGAAGAACACTGAAGCTTTCTTT. The full variable domain, in which reference TRBV28 and TRBJ1-1 provide the parts outside the CDR3, is DVKVTQSSRYLVKRTGEKVFLECVQDMDHENMFWYRQDPGLGLRLIYFSYDVKMKEKGDIPEGYSVSREKKERFSLILESASTNQTSMYLCASSLWTGWGLGFAGKNTEAFFGQGTRLTVV.

This sequence joins TRBV19 and TRBJ2-3; possibly TRBD1 or TRBD2 for D (5 bases each). The V gene's germline CDR1 is LNHDA and CDR2 SQIVND (reference sequence). CDR3 length equals 15 residues. Trimming cost V 2 bases and J 4 bases, with 13 bases left between them. The DNA for the CDR3 is TGTGCCAGTAGTATATCCATTGAGGGGTCAGATACGCAGTATTTT. This sequence encodes CASSISIEGSDTQYF. Drawing the rest from reference TRBV19 and TRBJ2-3, the complete variable domain is DGGITQSPKYLFRKEGQNVTLSCEQNLNHDAMYWYRQDPGQGLRLIYYSQIVNDFQKGDIAEGYSVSREKKESFPLTVTSAQKNPTAFYLCASSISIEGSDTQYFGPGTRLTVL.

The genes are TRBV11-2 and TRBJ2-1; no definite D call. The CDR3 extends over 11 amino acids. V dropped 4 bases and J dropped 8 bases, with 6 bases sitting between them. The germline gives CDR1 SGHAT, CDR2 FQNNGV. CDR3 coding DNA: TGTGCCAGCAGCTACGGCGATGAGCAGTTCTTC. Amino acids: CASSYGDEQFF.

This clone was counted many times. The sample contains more than one DNA sequence encoding this CDR3. This rearrangement joins TRBV4-2 to TRBJ1-2; D might be TRBD1 (6 bases). The CDR3 length is 15 residues. The ends were cut back, 2 bases at V and 1 base at J, with 11 bases in the middle. Germline CDR1 LGHNA, CDR2 YNFKEQ. As DNA, the CDR3 is TGTGCCAGCAGCCAACCCGGACAGCGTAACTATGGCTACACCTTC. Its protein is CASSQPGQRNYGYTF.